These T cell receptor beta chains were read from a single sample in a study of T-cell reconstitution after alpha-beta-depleted transplantation in children. TCRdb used MiXCR to reprocess the PCR reads, holding one entry per CDR3 protein. The table records approximately 800,000 distinct CDR3 sequences, around 17% of them present only once. Sample: PBMCs, mostly from graft donor cells, taken 360 days after TCRalphabeta/CD19-depleted stem cell transplant. These receptors all come from a male patient younger than 18 who had a stem cell transplant for acute lymphoblastic leukemia, so the T cells may come from the graft donor. Each CDR3 is given with its conserved first and last residue. Fields, in order: J gene, clone size, V gene, D gene, CDR3 DNA, CDR3 protein. The D gene is left open where the match is weak. A clone size is listed for some rows: how often the clone was seen (once, few, many), or a class if it is expanded.

>TRBJ2-7|few|TRBV29-1|TRBD1
TGCAGCGTTGAAGAAGAGGACAGGGTAGTGAACGAGCAGTACTTC
CSVEEEDRVVNEQYF
>TRBJ2-2|few|TRBV3-1|TRBD2
TGTGCCAGCAGCCCTCCGACAGCGGGAGACCGGGAGCTGTTTTTT
CASSPPTAGDRELFF
>TRBJ2-3|few|TRBV7-9|NA
TGTGCCAGCAGCTTCCGGTTGAGGGTAACAGATACGCAGTATTTT
CASSFRLRVTDTQYF
>TRBJ1-1|NA|TRBV27|NA
TGTGCCAGCAGTTTATCGTTGCAGGGAACTGAAGCTTTCTTT
CASSLSLQGTEAFF
>TRBJ1-2|few|TRBV29-1|TRBD1
TGCAGCGTTGACCCCCCACAGGGGCTACGGAATGGCTACACCTTC
CSVDPPQGLRNGYTF
>TRBJ2-5|NA|TRBV6-1|TRBD2
TGTGCCAGCAGGCACCGCGGGACTAGCGGTCAAGAGACCCAGTACTTC
CASRHRGTSGQETQYF
>TRBJ2-3|many|TRBV15|NA
TGTGCCACCAGCAAAGAGGGGGTTTTCACAGATACGCAGTATTTT
CATSKEGVFTDTQYF
>TRBJ1-1|NA|TRBV9|NA
TGTGCCAGCAGCGTAGGATCCAGGGCCCAAGCTTTCTTT
CASSVGSRAQAFF
>TRBJ1-5|NA|TRBV28|NA
TGTGCCAGCAGACAATATAGCAATCAGCCCCAGCATTTT
CASRQYSNQPQHF
>TRBJ2-1|many|TRBV14|TRBD2
TGTGCCAGCAGCCTTAGCGGGAGTACTGTAGCGTTCTTC
CASSLSGSTVAFF
>TRBJ2-2|many|TRBV15|NA
TGTGCCACCAGCAGAGATCTGGGGTCCGGGGAGCTGTTTTTT
CATSRDLGSGELFF
>TRBJ2-1|few|TRBV3-1|NA
TGTGCCAGCAGCCAACAGACCGGGCTCCTTACCAATGAGCAGTTCTTC
CASSQQTGLLTNEQFF
>TRBJ1-2|NA|TRBV29-1|NA
TGCAGCGTTCCTAGTACTATCAACTATGGCTACACCTTC
CSVPSTINYGYTF
>TRBJ2-5|few|TRBV12-3/TRBV12-4|TRBD2
TGTGCCAGCAGGACTAGCGGGACTCAAGAGACCCAGTACTTC
CASRTSGTQETQYF
>TRBJ2-2|few|TRBV29-1|NA
TGCAGCGTTGAAGAGGGTAGACCCGGGGAGCTGTTTTTT
CSVEEGRPGELFF
>TRBJ2-7|few|TRBV7-3|NA
TGTGCCAGCAGCCCCGATCCTAGGTCTGACGAGCAGTACTTC
CASSPDPRSDEQYF
>TRBJ2-6|NA|TRBV7-9|NA
TGTGCCAGCAGCTTTAGGAGGGCGTACTCTGGGGCCAACGTCCTGACTTTC
CASSFRRAYSGANVLTF
>TRBJ2-3|NA|TRBV2|NA
TGTGCCAGCAGTGAAAAATTTGTCGGAGGTCGACCAGATACGCAGTATTTT
CASSEKFVGGRPDTQYF
>TRBJ1-1|once|TRBV20-1|NA
TGCAGTGCTAGAGGAAGAAGGGGGGCAGAGACTGAAGCTTTCTTT
CSARGRRGAETEAFF
>TRBJ2-1|few|TRBV29-1|NA
TGCAGCGTTGAAGATCGAGGCGGACCTGAGGCTGATGAGCAGTTCTTC
CSVEDRGGPEADEQFF
>TRBJ1-2|NA|TRBV5-6|TRBD1
TGTGCCAGCAGCGGGACAGCGACGGGCTACACCTTC
CASSGTATGYTF
>TRBJ1-4|NA|TRBV11-1|NA
TGTGCCAGCAGCTTAGCTTCGTGGGGAACAGGTTGGGAGGCAACTAATGAAAAACTGTTTTTT
CASSLASWGTGWEATNEKLFF
>TRBJ2-7|NA|TRBV5-4|NA
TGTGCCAGCAGCTTTCGACAGAACGAGCAGTACTTC
CASSFRQNEQYF
>TRBJ1-1|NA|TRBV18|NA
TGTGCCAGCTTAGGCCAACAGGGAAACACTGAAGCTTTCTTT
CASLGQQGNTEAFF
>TRBJ1-6|few|TRBV20-1|NA
TGCAGTGCTAGAGGCCCTAATTCACCCCTCCACTTT
CSARGPNSPLHF
>TRBJ1-5|few|TRBV7-6|NA
TGTGCCAGCAGCTTAGCTAGGATAGGGCCCCAGCATTTT
CASSLARIGPQHF
>TRBJ2-7|NA|TRBV6-5|TRBD1
TGTGCCAGCAGTTACTCTACAGGGGGCTGGCTCGAGCAGTACTTC
CASSYSTGGWLEQYF
>TRBJ2-1|NA|TRBV3-1|NA
TGTGCCAGCAGCCAATTGGCTAGGCGCAATGAGCAGTTCTTC
CASSQLARRNEQFF
>TRBJ2-7|NA|TRBV29-1|NA
TGCAGCGTTGGCGGACAGTCCTACGAGCAGTACTTC
CSVGGQSYEQYF
>TRBJ2-7|NA|TRBV29-1|NA
TGCAGCGTTGTTCCCCAAGGGTTCTCCTACGAGCAGTACTTC
CSVVPQGFSYEQYF
>TRBJ2-2|NA|TRBV12-3/TRBV12-4|TRBD1
TGTGCCAGCAGTCCTTACAGGGGGCACACCGGGGAGCTGTTTTTT
CASSPYRGHTGELFF
>TRBJ2-1|few|TRBV3-1|TRBD1
TGTGCCAGCAGCCAAGATGGGACAGGGCGATACAATGAGCAGTTCTTC
CASSQDGTGRYNEQFF
>TRBJ2-7|NA|TRBV20-1|TRBD2
TGCAGTGCTTACCCTAGCGGGATCTACGAGCAGTACTTC
CSAYPSGIYEQYF
>TRBJ2-5|NA|TRBV5-1|TRBD2
TGCGCCAGCAGCGACCCCGGACTAGCGGGGGATTACGTGGGAGAGACCCAGTACTTC
CASSDPGLAGDYVGETQYF
>TRBJ2-3|NA|TRBV7-2|NA
TGTGCCAGCAGCTTATATCCGTACAGCACAGATACGCAGTATTTT
CASSLYPYSTDTQYF
>TRBJ2-7|few|TRBV7-9|TRBD2
TGTGCCAGCAGCTTAGACCCGGGAGGGCCCCGGGAGCAGTACTTC
CASSLDPGGPREQYF
>TRBJ2-6|NA|TRBV7-8|NA
TGTGCCAGCAGCCAACGGACAGCCGGGGCCAACGTCCTGACTTTC
CASSQRTAGANVLTF
>TRBJ2-3|NA|TRBV19|TRBD1
TGTGCCTCGACTCGGGGGACAGGGGTATTGAGCACAGATACGCAGTATTTT
CASTRGTGVLSTDTQYF
>TRBJ2-1|few|TRBV27|NA
TGTGCCAGCAGTTGGTCTATGGGGAGCTCCTACAATGAGCAGTTCTTC
CASSWSMGSSYNEQFF
>TRBJ2-2|NA|TRBV7-8|NA
TGTGCCAGCCCCCTAGCCGGGGAGCTGTTTTTT
CASPLAGELFF
>TRBJ1-5|NA|TRBV20-1|NA
TGCAGTGCAGTCGGGGGGTCTTATAGCAATCAGCCCCAGCATTTT
CSAVGGSYSNQPQHF
>TRBJ2-7|NA|TRBV7-6|TRBD2
TGTGCCAGCAGCTTAGGTCCCAGCGGGACCACCTACGAGCAGTACTTC
CASSLGPSGTTYEQYF
>TRBJ2-1|many|TRBV12-3/TRBV12-4|NA
TGTGCCAGCAGTTTATGGGACTCTTACAATGAGCAGTTCTTC
CASSLWDSYNEQFF
>TRBJ2-2|many|TRBV6-2/TRBV6-3|NA
TGTGCCAGCAGTTACGGGATGAACACCGGGGAGCTGTTTTTT
CASSYGMNTGELFF
>TRBJ2-7|NA|TRBV5-5|TRBD1
TGTGCCAGCAGCAGGACAGGATTGGGGGAGCAGTACTTC
CASSRTGLGEQYF
>TRBJ2-7|NA|TRBV27|NA
TGTGCCAGCACAGGTCCGGCCTCCTACGAGCAGTACTTC
CASTGPASYEQYF
>TRBJ2-7|NA|TRBV13|TRBD1
TGTGCCAGCAGCCCCACCCGGACAGGCCTGTCCTACGAGCAGTACTTC
CASSPTRTGLSYEQYF
>TRBJ2-2|few|TRBV7-9|NA
TGTGCCAGCAGCTTCTACACTTCGAACACCGGGGAGCTGTTTTTT
CASSFYTSNTGELFF
>TRBJ2-1|NA|TRBV29-1|NA
TGCAGCGTTGGGAAGGGCCCGGGCGATGAGCAGTTCTTC
CSVGKGPGDEQFF
>TRBJ2-7|few|TRBV4-1|NA
TGCGCCAGCAGCCAATCAGGTGTGGGTAGGCCCTACGAGCAGTACTTC
CASSQSGVGRPYEQYF